This TCR beta chain was retrieved from a study of blood T cell repertoires in COVID-19. The CDR3 extends over 14 amino acids. Per germline, CDR1 DFQATT and CDR2 SNEGSKA (reference sequence). Trimming removed 3 bases from V and 2 bases from J, with 13 bases in between. The protocol was immunoSEQ multiplex PCR, while the TCRdb copy is restricted to in-frame clones and leaves out a portion. The sample yields about 220,000 clones, approximately 84% seen once. The receptor's source is a middle-aged man who had recovered from COVID-19. The material sequenced was PBMCs or T cells enriched from blood (not recorded which). The chain links TRBV20-1 to TRBJ2-5; perhaps TRBD2 as D (6 bases). The chain's CDR3 is CSASPSAGQETQYF. As DNA, the CDR3 is TGCAGTGCTAGTCCTAGCGCGGGACAAGAGACCCAGTACTTC.